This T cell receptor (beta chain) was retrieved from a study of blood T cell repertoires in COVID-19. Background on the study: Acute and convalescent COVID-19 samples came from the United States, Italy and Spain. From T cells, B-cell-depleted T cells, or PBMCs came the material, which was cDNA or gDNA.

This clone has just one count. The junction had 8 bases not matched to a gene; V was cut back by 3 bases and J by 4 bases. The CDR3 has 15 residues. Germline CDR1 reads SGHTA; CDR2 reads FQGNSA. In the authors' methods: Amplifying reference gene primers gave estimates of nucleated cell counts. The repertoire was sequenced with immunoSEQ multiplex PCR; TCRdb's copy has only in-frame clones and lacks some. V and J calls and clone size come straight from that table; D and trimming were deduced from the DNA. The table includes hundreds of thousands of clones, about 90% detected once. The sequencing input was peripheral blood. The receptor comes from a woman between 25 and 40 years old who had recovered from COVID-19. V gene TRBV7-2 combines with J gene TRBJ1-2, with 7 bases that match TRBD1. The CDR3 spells CASSFMDRRAYGYTF. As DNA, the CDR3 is TGTGCCAGCAGCTTTATGGACAGGCGGGCCTATGGCTACACCTTC. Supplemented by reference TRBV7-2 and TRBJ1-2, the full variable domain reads GAGVSQSPSNKVTEKGKDVELRCDPISGHTALYWYRQSLGQGLEFLIYFQGNSAPDKSGLPSDRFSAERTGGSVSTLTIQRTQQEDSAVYLCASSFMDRRAYGYTFGSGTRLTVV.